This TCR beta chain was retrieved from a study of cytomegalovirus exposure and HLA in healthy donors. Vbeta (60) and Jbeta (13) primers were used in the PCR. Here immunoSEQ multiplex PCR was the method, and the copy in TCRdb shows in-frame clones only, minus some. The repertoire holds tens of thousands of clones, with roughly 80% as singletons. CDR3 length: 14 residues. The germline CDR1 and CDR2 sequences are LNHDA and SQIVND (reference sequence). Trimming took 4 bases from V and 4 from J, leaving 13 bases between them. Regarding the study as a whole: Immune exposure information comprised only CMV serostatus.

Although they were nominally healthy when sampled, donors likely had unrecorded immune exposures. Turning to this clone: Its specificity is not known.

This TCR was sampled from a girl aged 2-15 years in good health and CMV-seropositive. The chain has TRBV19 and TRBJ1-1; the D is unclear. Sequences were obtained from PBMCs. CDR3 sequence reads: CASSNVGWSTEAFF. In nucleotides, the CDR3 is TGTGCCAGTAGTAACGTGGGTTGGAGCACTGAAGCTTTCTTT.